The text below deals with one T cell receptor beta chain. The sample is drawn from a study of T cell changes during pregnancy in multiple sclerosis. CDR3 length equals 15 residues. Germline-derived CDR1 and CDR2 are LNHDA and SQIVND (reference sequence). The V gene end was trimmed by 7 bases and the J gene end by 6 bases; junction bases not matched to a gene: 8. Some clones are missing from TCRdb's copy, which holds only in-frame ones; the method was immunoSEQ multiplex PCR. The sample has roughly 58,000 clones; around 92% are singletons. Sequenced material: CD4+ T cells from peripheral blood mononuclear cells, taken after pregnancy. This clonotype was obtained from a female donor in good health, enrolled as a control in a pregnancy study. The V gene is TRBV19, the J gene TRBJ2-1; the match to TRBD2 covers 11 bases. The CDR3 region has the DNA TGTGCCAGTATGTTGTCTAGCGGGGGGCGCAATGAGCAGTTCTTC. Translating it yields CASMLSSGGRNEQFF.